Shown below are 11 T cell receptor beta chains from a single sample sequenced in a study of glioma-infiltrating T cells. TCR alpha and beta CDR3 regions were amplified from RNA using iRepertoire nested multiplex PCR. TCRdb processed the multiplex PCR reads anew with MiXCR; each CDR3 protein has one entry. Here the sample spans tens of thousands of distinct CDR3 sequences, about a quarter being singletons. Sequenced material: glioma tissue, nonneoplastic brain tissue, or PBMCs (not recorded which). The receptor set was obtained from a human donor with low-grade glioma or glioblastoma, undergoing nonglioma brain surgery, or in good health (not recorded which).

This clonotype has more than one count but fewer than ten. The gene calls are TRBV5-1 and TRBJ1-6; D remains ambiguous. Germline loops: CDR1 SGHRS, CDR2 YFSETQ. This CDR3 spans 16 amino acids. V was shortened by 0 bases and J by 6 bases, with 13 bases between the two germline ends. The CDR3 region is CASSLDGALGNSPLHF. DNA of the CDR3: TGCGCCAGCAGCTTGGACGGAGCTCTGGGTAATTCACCCCTCCACTTT. Together with reference TRBV5-1 and TRBJ1-6, the CDR3 gives the full variable domain: KAGVTQTPRYLIKTRGQQVTLSCSPISGHRSVSWYQQTPGQGLQFLFEYFSETQRNKGNFPGRFSGRQFSNSRSEMNVSTLELGDSALYLCASSLDGALGNSPLHFGNGTRLTVT.

The sample holds many counts of this clonotype. V is TRBV6-1 and J is TRBJ2-7; D may correspond to TRBD1 or TRBD2 (5 bases each). Germline loops: CDR1 MNHNS, CDR2 SASEGT. Trimming pared 7 bases from V and 0 bases from J, leaving 13 bases between. The CDR3 totals 14 residues. The CDR3 loop is CASTPGRHSYEQYF. The CDR3 nucleotides are TGTGCCAGCACCCCGGGACGTCACTCCTACGAGCAGTACTTC.

This clonotype was found once. A read error may be the cause here, since a much bigger clone is one base away. This chain joins TRBV29-1 and TRBJ1-5; possible D gene TRBD1, 5 bases. The CDR3 runs to 12 residues. The germline V gene has CDR1 SQVTM and CDR2 ANQGSEA. V was cut by 7 bases and J by 4 bases, with 11 bases left in between. CDR3 nucleotides: TGCAGCGCCATTGCAGGGAATCAGCCCCAGCATTTT. As protein: CSAIAGNQPQHF.

The sample holds a few counts of this clonotype. The chain uses TRBV12-3 or TRBV12-4 and TRBJ1-3, with D possibly being TRBD1 (5 bases). This CDR3 has 14 amino acids. Trimming removed 5 bases from V and 1 base from J, with 9 bases in between. The DNA for the CDR3 is TGTGCCAGCAGTACACAGGTATCTGGAAACACCATATATTTT. This encodes CASSTQVSGNTIYF.

This clonotype was observed many times. This chain joins TRBV7-9 and TRBJ2-7; tentative D call: TRBD2 (5 bases). Germline CDR1 reads SEHNR; CDR2 reads FQNEAQ (reference sequence). Trimming stripped 7 bases from V and 7 bases from J, with 26 bases between. This CDR3 is built from 16 residues. CDR3 DNA: TGTGCCAGCAACCTCGGACCTTATTCTACGTCGGGGGAGCAGTACTTC. Its translation: CASNLGPYSTSGEQYF.

This clonotype was found many times. The chain links TRBV20-1 to TRBJ1-1, with D uncertain. Germline V lookup: CDR1 DFQATT, CDR2 SNEGSKA (reference sequence). CDR3 length: 13 amino acids. Trimming cost V 0 bases and J 5 bases, with 10 bases left between them. The CDR3 reads CSARDYLVTEAFF. The CDR3 nucleotides are TGCAGTGCTAGAGACTATCTGGTTACTGAAGCTTTCTTT.

The J gene is TRBJ2-1, the V gene TRBV20-1, with D unresolved. Germline V gene lookup returns CDR1 DFQATT and CDR2 SNEGSKA (reference sequence). The CDR3 sequence is 14 residues long. Between the trimmed V and J ends, which lost 4 bases and 8 bases, there was a span of 18 bases. CDR3 nucleotide sequence: TGCAGTGCTACCCCAGGTCGTAGGGCCTATGAGCAGTTCTTC. Protein sequence: CSATPGRRAYEQFF.

With regard to this clonotype: A single base separates this from a much larger clone, so it may be a read error. This chain links TRBV29-1 with TRBJ1-1; no clear D. Germline assignment: CDR1 SQVTM and CDR2 ANQGSEA. The germline V and J ends were trimmed by 7 bases and 0 bases, with 12 bases remaining between them. This CDR3 is built from 13 residues. The CDR3 sequence is CSAKRAVNTEAFF. DNA of the CDR3: TGCAGCGCCAAAAGGGCAGTGAACACTGAAGCTTTCTTT.

This clonotype has ten or more counts. Written as DNA, the CDR3 is TGTGCCAGCAGTTTTCGTGGGAGCAATCAGCCCCAGCATTTT. Amino acids: CASSFRGSNQPQHF. The chain employs TRBV27 and TRBJ1-5; D gene unclear. The CDR3 extends over 14 amino acids. Looked up from germline, CDR1 is MNHEY and CDR2 is SMNVEV (reference sequence). Trimming left V 3 bases short and J 1 base short, with 7 bases between.

With respect to this clonotype: At one boundary the junction diverges from the germline segment, which might be a read error. The chain has TRBV4-1 and TRBJ2-7; no firm D call. The CDR3 is 13 amino acids. The V gene's germline CDR1 is MGHRA and CDR2 YSYEKL. The CDR3 region has the DNA TGCGCCATCAGCCCGATACATCCCTACGAGCAGTACTTC. This translates into CAISPIHPYEQYF.

This clonotype was observed many times. The J gene is TRBJ2-3, the V gene TRBV19; TRBD1 matches 8 bases. CDR1 and CDR2 from the germline V gene are LNHDA and SQIVND (reference sequence). The V gene end was trimmed by 8 bases and the J gene end by 0 bases; junction bases not matched to a gene: 4. The CDR3 is 14 residues long. DNA of the CDR3: TGTGCCAGTCTCCCAGGGGGCAGCACAGATACGCAGTATTTT. This encodes CASLPGGSTDTQYF.